The sequence of this T cell receptor beta chain was determined in a study of tumor-infiltrating lymphocytes in primary liver carcinoma. Starting from 500 ng of total RNA, TCR beta cDNA was produced with a primer in the constant region. Slightly modified ARM-PCR, run as three nested multiplex PCR rounds, produced the TCR beta libraries. Researchers ran the first two PCR rounds for roughly 10 cycles each with TRBV1-TRBV30 forward primers and a C-beta reverse primer. TCRdb called the multiplex PCR reads again in MiXCR, with one record for every CDR3 protein. The sample includes 25,000 to 35,000 distinct CDR3 sequences, 76% of them seen just once. As to this clonotype: This likely comes from a read error, as the CDR3 has no conserved phenylalanine or tryptophan at its end.

The CDR3 consists of 14 residues. CDR1 is SGHRS, CDR2 YFSETQ, per germline. Co-extraction of both nucleic acids (RNA and DNA) used roughly 20-33 mg of unsorted bulk tissue. Patients had chronic HBV infection and were treatment-naive. This sequence originates from a man aged 40-49 years with primary liver carcinoma and hepatitis B virus infection. This chain links TRBV5-1 with TRBJ2-3; D gene unclear. Sequencing was carried out using liver tumor tissue from sampling region 5. The subset here: tumor region T5, tumor centre. CDR3 coding DNA: TGCGCTAGCAGCTTGGGTATGGATCCAGATACGCAGTATTGT. Protein product: CASSLGMDPDTQYC.